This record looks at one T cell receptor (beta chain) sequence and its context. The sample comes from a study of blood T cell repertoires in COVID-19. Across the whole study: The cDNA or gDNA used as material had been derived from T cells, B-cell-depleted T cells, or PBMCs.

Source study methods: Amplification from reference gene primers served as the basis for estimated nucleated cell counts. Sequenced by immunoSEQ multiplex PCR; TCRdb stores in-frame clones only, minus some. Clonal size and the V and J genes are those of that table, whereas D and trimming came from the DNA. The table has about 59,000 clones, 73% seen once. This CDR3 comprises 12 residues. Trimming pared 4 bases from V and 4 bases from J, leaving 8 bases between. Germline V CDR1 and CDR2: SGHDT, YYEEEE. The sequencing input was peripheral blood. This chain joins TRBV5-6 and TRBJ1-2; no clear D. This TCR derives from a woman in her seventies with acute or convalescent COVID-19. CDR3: CASSQEGYGYTF. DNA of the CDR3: TGTGCCAGCAGCCAAGAGGGCTATGGCTACACCTTC.